What follows describes a single T cell receptor beta chain. Antigen specificity is unknown. The sample belongs to a study of cytomegalovirus exposure and HLA in healthy donors. Overall study context: An early data release held tens of millions of unique TCRs from HLA-typed donors.

Notes on the study in general: Overall, roughly 170 TCR beta chains were annotated as cytomegalovirus-associated. TCR beta chains associated with HLA were, in a later analysis, more clonally expanded than equally common others.

V trimming: 7 bases; J trimming: 4 bases; junction bases outside the gene matches: 7. CDR1 and CDR2 from the germline V gene are SNHLY and FYNNEI. This CDR3 contains 14 residues. The PCR had 60 Vbeta and 13 Jbeta primers. Method: immunoSEQ multiplex PCR; TCRdb's copy keeps in-frame clones and lacks some. The sample holds just over 95,000 clones, 78% seen once. The receptor comes from a woman aged 40 to 50 in good health and CMV-seropositive. Material: PBMCs. This chain links TRBV2 with TRBJ2-3, with TRBD2 matching over 8 bases. The CDR3 region is CASNQRERSDTQYF. CDR3 DNA sequence: TGTGCCAGCAATCAGCGGGAGCGGTCAGATACGCAGTATTTT.